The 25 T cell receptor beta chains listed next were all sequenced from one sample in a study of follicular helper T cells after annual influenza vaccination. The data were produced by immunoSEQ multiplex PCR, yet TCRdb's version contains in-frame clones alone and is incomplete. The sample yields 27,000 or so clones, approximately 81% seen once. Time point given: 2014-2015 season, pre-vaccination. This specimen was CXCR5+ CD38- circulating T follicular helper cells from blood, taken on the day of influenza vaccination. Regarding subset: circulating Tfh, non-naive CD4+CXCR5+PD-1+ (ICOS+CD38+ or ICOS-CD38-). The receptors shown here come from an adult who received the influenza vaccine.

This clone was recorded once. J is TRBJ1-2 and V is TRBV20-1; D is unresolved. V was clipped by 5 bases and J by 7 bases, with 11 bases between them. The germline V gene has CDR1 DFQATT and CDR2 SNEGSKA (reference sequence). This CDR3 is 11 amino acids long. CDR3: CSAPLEGGYTF. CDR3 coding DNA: TGCAGTGCTCCCCTAGAGGGTGGCTACACCTTC.

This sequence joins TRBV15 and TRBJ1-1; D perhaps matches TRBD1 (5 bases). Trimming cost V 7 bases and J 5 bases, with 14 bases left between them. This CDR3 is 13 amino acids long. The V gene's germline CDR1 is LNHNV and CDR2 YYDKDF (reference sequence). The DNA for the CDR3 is TGTGCCACCAAGACGGACACCAATACTGAAGCTTTCTTT. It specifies CATKTDTNTEAFF.

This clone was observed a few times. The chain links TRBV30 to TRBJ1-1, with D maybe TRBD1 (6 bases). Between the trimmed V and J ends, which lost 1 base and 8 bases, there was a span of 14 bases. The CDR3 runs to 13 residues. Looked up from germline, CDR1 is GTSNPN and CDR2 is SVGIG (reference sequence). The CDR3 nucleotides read TGTGCCTGGAGTGGTTTCGGACAGCTCGAAGCTTTCTTT. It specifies CAWSGFGQLEAFF.

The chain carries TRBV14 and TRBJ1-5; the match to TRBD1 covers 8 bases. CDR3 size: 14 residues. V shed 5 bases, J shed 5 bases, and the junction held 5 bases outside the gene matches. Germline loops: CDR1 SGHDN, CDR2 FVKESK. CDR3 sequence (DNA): TGTGCCAGCAGCGGTGGGACAGGTTATCAGCCCCAGCATTTT. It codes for CASSGGTGYQPQHF.

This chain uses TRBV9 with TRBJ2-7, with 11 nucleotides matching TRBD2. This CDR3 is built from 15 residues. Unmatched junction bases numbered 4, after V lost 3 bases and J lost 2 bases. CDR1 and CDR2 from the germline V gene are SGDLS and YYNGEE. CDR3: CASSAGTSGPYEQYF. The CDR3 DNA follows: TGTGCCAGCAGCGCGGGGACTAGCGGACCCTACGAGCAGTACTTC. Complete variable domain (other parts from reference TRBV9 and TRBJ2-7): DSGVTQTPKHLITATGQRVTLRCSPRSGDLSVYWYQQSLDQGLQFLIQYYNGEERAKGNILERFSAQQFPDLHSELNLSSLELGDSALYFCASSAGTSGPYEQYFGPGTRLTVT.

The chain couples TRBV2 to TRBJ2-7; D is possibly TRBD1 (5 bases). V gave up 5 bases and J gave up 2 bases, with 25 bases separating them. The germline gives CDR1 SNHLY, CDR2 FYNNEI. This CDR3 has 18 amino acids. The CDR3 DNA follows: TGTGCCAGCAGTTATTACGGTTCACGTGGGGCAGGAGCCTACGAGCAGTACTTC. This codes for CASSYYGSRGAGAYEQYF. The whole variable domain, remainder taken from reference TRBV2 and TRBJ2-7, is EPEVTQTPSHQVTQMGQEVILRCVPISNHLYFYWYRQILGQKVEFLVSFYNNEISEKSEIFDDQFSVERPDGSNFTLKIRSTKLEDSAMYFCASSYYGSRGAGAYEQYFGPGTRLTVT.

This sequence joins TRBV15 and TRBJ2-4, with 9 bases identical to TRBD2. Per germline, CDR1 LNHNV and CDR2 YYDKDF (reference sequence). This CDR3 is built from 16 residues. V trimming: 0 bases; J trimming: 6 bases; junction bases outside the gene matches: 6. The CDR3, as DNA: TGTGCCACCAGCAGAGATCGCGGGAGGGCGGGAAACATTCAGTACTTC. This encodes CATSRDRGRAGNIQYF.

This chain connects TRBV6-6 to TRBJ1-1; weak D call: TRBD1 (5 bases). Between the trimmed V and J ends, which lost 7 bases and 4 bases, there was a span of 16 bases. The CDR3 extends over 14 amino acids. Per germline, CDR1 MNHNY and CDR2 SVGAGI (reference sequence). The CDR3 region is CASKGRGEGTEAFF. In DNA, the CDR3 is TGTGCCAGCAAAGGCCGGGGGGAGGGCACTGAAGCTTTCTTT.

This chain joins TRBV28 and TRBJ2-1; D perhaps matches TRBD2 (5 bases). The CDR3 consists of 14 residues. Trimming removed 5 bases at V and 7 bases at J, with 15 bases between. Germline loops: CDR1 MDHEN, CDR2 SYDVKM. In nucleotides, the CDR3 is TGTGCCAGCAGTAGAGGGAAGCGGCGGAATGAGCAGTTCTTC. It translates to CASSRGKRRNEQFF.

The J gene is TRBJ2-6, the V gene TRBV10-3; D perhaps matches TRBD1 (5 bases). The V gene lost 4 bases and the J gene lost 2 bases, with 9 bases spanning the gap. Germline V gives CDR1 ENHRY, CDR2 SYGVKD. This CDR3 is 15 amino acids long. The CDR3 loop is CAISVQGTGANVLTF. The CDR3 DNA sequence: TGTGCCATCAGTGTTCAGGGTACTGGGGCCAACGTCCTGACTTTC.

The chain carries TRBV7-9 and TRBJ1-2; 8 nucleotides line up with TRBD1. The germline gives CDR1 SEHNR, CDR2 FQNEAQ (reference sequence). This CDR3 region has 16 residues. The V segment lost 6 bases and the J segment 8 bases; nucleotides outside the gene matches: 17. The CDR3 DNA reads TGTGCCAGCAGTTCAGCGACAGGGGAAGCGATAGGGGGCTACACCTTC. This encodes CASSSATGEAIGGYTF.

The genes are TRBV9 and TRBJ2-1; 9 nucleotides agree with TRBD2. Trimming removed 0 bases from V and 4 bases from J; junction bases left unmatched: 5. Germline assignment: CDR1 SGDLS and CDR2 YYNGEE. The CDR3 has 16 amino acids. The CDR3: CASSVDGLAGYNEQFF. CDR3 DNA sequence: TGTGCCAGCAGCGTAGATGGGCTAGCGGGGTACAATGAGCAGTTCTTC.

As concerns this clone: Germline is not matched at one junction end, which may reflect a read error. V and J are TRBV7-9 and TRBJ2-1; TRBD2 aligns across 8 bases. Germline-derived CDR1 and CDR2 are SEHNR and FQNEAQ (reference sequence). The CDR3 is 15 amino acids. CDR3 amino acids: CASSSEKGVSSGWVF. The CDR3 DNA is TGTGCCAGCAGCTCAGAAAAGGGTGTGTCTAGCGGGTGGGTCTTC.

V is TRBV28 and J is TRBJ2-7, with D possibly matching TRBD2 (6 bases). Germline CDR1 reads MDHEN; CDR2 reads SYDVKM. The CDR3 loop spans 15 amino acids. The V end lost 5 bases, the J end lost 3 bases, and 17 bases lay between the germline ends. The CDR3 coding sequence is TGTGCCAGCAGTCCTCGTCGGGACTGGGACTACGAGCAGTACTTC. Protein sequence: CASSPRRDWDYEQYF. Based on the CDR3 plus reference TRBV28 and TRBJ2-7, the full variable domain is DVKVTQSSRYLVKRTGEKVFLECVQDMDHENMFWYRQDPGLGLRLIYFSYDVKMKEKGDIPEGYSVSREKKERFSLILESASTNQTSMYLCASSPRRDWDYEQYFGPGTRLTVT.

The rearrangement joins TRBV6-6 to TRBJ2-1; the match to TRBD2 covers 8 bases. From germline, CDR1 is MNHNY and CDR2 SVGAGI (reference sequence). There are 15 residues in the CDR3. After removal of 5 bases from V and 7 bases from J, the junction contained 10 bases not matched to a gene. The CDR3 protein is CASSPSGGRANEQFF. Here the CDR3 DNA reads TGTGCCAGCAGTCCGAGCGGGGGCCGCGCTAATGAGCAGTTCTTC.

The CDR3: CASSEFRSEQYF. In nucleotides, the CDR3 is TGTGCCAGCAGTGAATTCCGTAGCGAGCAGTACTTC. The genes are TRBV6-1 and TRBJ2-7; D is unclear. Germline V gene lookup returns CDR1 MNHNS and CDR2 SASEGT. The CDR3 length is 12 residues. Trimming removed 2 bases at V and 6 bases at J, with 8 bases between.

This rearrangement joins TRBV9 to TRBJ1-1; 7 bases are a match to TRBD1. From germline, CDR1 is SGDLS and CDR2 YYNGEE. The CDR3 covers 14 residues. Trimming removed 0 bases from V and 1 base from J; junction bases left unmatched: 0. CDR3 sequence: CASSVGTGNTEAFF. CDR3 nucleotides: TGTGCCAGCAGCGTAGGGACAGGGAACACTGAAGCTTTCTTT. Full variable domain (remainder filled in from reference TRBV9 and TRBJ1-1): DSGVTQTPKHLITATGQRVTLRCSPRSGDLSVYWYQQSLDQGLQFLIQYYNGEERAKGNILERFSAQQFPDLHSELNLSSLELGDSALYFCASSVGTGNTEAFFGQGTRLTVV.

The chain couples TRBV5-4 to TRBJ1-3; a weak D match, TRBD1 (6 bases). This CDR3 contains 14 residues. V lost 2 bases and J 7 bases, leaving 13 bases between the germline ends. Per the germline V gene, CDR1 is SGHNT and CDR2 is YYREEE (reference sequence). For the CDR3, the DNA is TGTGCCAGCAGCTTACAGGGTCTAGGGAACACCATATATTTT. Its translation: CASSLQGLGNTIYF.

CDR3 coding DNA: TGTGCCAGCAGTTTTTTAGCGGGAGGGGGCTTCTCCTACAATGAGCAGTTCTTC. It translates to CASSFLAGGGFSYNEQFF. V is TRBV27 and J is TRBJ2-1, with 11 bases matching TRBD2. CDR3 length: 18 residues. Germline V gene lookup returns CDR1 MNHEY and CDR2 SMNVEV (reference sequence). The J segment lost 0 bases and the V segment lost 3 bases, leaving 7 bases of the junction unmatched.

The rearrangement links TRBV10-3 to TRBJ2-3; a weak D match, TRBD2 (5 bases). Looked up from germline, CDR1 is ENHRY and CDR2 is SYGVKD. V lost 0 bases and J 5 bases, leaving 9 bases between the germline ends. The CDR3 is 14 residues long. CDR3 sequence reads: CAISESRRGDTQYF. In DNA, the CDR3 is TGTGCCATCAGTGAGTCACGCCGGGGAGATACGCAGTATTTT.

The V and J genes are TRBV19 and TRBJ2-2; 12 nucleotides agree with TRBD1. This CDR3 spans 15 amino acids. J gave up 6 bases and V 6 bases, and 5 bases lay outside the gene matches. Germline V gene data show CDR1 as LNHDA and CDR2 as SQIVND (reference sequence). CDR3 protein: CASRGDRGRAGELFF. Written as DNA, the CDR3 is TGTGCCAGTAGGGGGGACAGGGGGCGCGCCGGGGAGCTGTTTTTT.

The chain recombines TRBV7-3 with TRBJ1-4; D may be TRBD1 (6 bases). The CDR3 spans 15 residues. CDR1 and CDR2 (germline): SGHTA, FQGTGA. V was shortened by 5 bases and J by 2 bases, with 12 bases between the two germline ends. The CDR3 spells CASSQTGSTNEKLFF. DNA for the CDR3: TGTGCCAGCAGCCAAACAGGGTCGACTAATGAAAAACTGTTTTTT.

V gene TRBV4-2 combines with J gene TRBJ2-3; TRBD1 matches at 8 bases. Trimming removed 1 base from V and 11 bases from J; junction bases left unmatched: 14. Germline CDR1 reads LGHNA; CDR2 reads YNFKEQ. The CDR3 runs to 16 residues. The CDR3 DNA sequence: TGTGCCAGCAGCCAAGGGGTGACAGGGGACAGATATGGGCAGTATTTT. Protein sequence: CASSQGVTGDRYGQYF.

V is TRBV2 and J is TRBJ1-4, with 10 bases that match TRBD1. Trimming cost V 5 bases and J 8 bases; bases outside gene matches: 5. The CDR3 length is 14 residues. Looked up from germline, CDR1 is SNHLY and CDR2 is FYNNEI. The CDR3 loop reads CASSRDRGGEKLFF. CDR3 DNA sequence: TGTGCCAGCAGTCGGGACAGGGGAGGGGAAAAACTGTTTTTT.

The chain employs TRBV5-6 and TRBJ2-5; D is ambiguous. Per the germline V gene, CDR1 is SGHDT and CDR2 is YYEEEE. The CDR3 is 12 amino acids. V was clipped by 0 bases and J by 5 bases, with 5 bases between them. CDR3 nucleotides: TGTGCCAGCAGCTTGGCCAGTGAGACCCAGTACTTC. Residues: CASSLASETQYF.